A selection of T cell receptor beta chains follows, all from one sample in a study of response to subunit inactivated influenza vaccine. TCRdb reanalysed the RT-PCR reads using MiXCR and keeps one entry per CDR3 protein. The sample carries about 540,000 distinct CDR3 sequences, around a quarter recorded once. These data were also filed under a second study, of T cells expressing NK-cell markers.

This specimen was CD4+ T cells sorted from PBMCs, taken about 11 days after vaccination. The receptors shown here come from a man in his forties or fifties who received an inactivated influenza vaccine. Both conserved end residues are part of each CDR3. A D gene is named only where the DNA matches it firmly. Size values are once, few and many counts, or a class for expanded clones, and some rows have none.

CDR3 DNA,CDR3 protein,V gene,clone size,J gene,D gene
TGTGCCAGCAGCTTTCGAATCGACACTGAAGCTTTCTTT,CASSFRIDTEAFF,TRBV7-3,few,TRBJ1-1,.
TGCAGTGCTCATAACTACGAGCAGTACTTC,CSAHNYEQYF,TRBV20-1,many,TRBJ2-7,.
TGTGCCACCAGCAGAGATTTGACCTACGAGCAGTACTTC,CATSRDLTYEQYF,TRBV15,many,TRBJ2-7,.
TGTGCCAGCAGTGGGGGGTGGGGGACTAGCAGCAATGAGCAGTTCTTC,CASSGGWGTSSNEQFF,TRBV28,.,TRBJ2-1,TRBD2
TGCGCCAGCAGCTTGGACAGGGGCAACTATGGCTACACCTTC,CASSLDRGNYGYTF,TRBV5-1,many,TRBJ1-2,TRBD1
TGCAGTGCTAGAGATCGGGGGTCGAGCACAGATACGCAGTATTTT,CSARDRGSSTDTQYF,TRBV20-1,.,TRBJ2-3,.
TGTGCCAGCTCACCCTATAGACAGGCGGGAAGCATTCAGTACTTC,CASSPYRQAGSIQYF,TRBV18,.,TRBJ2-4,.
TGCAGTGCTCCCGCCAGGTCGATCTCCTACGAGCAGTACTTC,CSAPARSISYEQYF,TRBV20-1,.,TRBJ2-7,.
TGTGCCAGCAGCTTATCTGCAGGGTACGAGCAGTACTTC,CASSLSAGYEQYF,TRBV7-9,.,TRBJ2-7,.
TGTGCCAGTAGTATTGCCGCGGCTCGCGAGCAGTACTTC,CASSIAAAREQYF,TRBV19,few,TRBJ2-7,.